The following is a T cell receptor (beta chain) sequence with its context. Original analysis: Amplified reference gene primers provided the basis for estimating nucleated cell counts. Only in-frame clones appear in the TCRdb table, and some are missing; sequencing was by immunoSEQ multiplex PCR. The V and J calls and clone size were taken over from that table, and D and trimming were inferred from the DNA. The data show about 240,000 clones, approximately 82% seen once. These data are taken from a study of blood T cell repertoires in COVID-19. The overall study: From T cells, B-cell-depleted T cells, or PBMCs came the material, which was cDNA or gDNA.

This CDR3 spans 17 amino acids. The germline CDR1 and CDR2 sequences are LGHNA and YSLEER. Trimming took off 4 bases at V and 2 bases at J, with 15 bases between the two ends. The source is a woman aged 18-30 years with acute or convalescent COVID-19. Sample: peripheral blood. V is TRBV4-3 and J is TRBJ2-6, with a tentative D call TRBD2 (7 bases). For the CDR3, the DNA is TGCGCCAGCAGCCTTCGGGGGGCATCGGCTGGGGCCAACGTCCTGACTTTC. Its protein is CASSLRGASAGANVLTF.